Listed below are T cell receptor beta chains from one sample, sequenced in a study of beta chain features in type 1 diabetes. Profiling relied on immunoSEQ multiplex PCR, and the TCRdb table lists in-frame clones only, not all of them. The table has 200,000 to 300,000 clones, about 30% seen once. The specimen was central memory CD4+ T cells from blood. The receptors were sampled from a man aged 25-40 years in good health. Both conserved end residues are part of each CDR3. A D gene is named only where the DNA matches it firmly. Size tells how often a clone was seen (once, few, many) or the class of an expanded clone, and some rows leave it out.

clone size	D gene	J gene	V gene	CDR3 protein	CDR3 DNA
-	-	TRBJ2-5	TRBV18	CASSQGIETQYF	TGTGCCAGCTCACAGGGTATAGAGACCCAGTACTTC
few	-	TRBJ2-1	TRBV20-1	CSARDNEQFF	TGCAGTGCTAGGGACAATGAGCAGTTCTTC
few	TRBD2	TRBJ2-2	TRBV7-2	CASSLSASGSGELFF	TGTGCCAGCAGCTTATCGGCTAGCGGATCCGGGGAGCTGTTTTTT
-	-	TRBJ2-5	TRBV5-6	CASSSENSGQETQYF	TGTGCCAGCAGCTCAGAGAACAGCGGGCAAGAGACCCAGTACTTC
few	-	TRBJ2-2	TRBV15	CATSRDYSGELFF	TGTGCCACCAGCAGAGATTACTCCGGGGAGCTGTTTTTT
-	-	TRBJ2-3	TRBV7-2	CASSLGPITDTQYF	TGTGCCAGCAGCTTAGGTCCCATCACAGATACGCAGTATTTT
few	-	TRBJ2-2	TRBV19	CASSRDSSGTGELFF	TGTGCCAGTAGCCGGGACTCTAGTGGGACCGGGGAGCTGTTTTTT
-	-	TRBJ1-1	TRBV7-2	CASSPYTEAFF	TGTGCCAGCAGCCCTTACACTGAAGCTTTCTTT
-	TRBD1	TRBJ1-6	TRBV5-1	CASSPGQGYNSPLHF	TGCGCCAGCAGCCCGGGACAGGGTTATAATTCACCCCTCCACTTT
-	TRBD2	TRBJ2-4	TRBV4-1	CASSQDLPAGPKNIQYF	TGCGCCAGCAGCCAAGATCTACCAGCGGGGCCCAAAAACATTCAGTACTTC
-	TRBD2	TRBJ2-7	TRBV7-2	CASSSSGPPHEQYF	TGTGCCAGCAGTTCTAGCGGCCCCCCCCACGAGCAGTACTTC
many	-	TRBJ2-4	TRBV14	CASSQAGAERGIQYF	TGTGCCAGCAGCCAAGCGGGGGCTGAGCGTGGCATTCAGTACTTC
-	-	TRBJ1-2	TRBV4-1	CASSQADGGYGYTF	TGCGCCAGCAGCCAGGCGGACGGTGGCTATGGCTACACCTTC
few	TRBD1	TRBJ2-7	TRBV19	CASSIKGATLYEQYF	TGTGCCAGTAGTATCAAGGGGGCCACGCTCTACGAGCAGTACTTC
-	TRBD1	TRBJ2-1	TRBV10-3	CASRGQGPTNYNEQFF	TGTGCCAGCAGAGGACAGGGGCCGACTAACTACAATGAGCAGTTCTTC
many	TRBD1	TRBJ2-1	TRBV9	CASSDGTGLGEQFF	TGTGCCAGCAGCGACGGGACAGGGCTCGGTGAGCAGTTCTTC
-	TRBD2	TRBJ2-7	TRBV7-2	CASSLGPGTSGRAYEQYF	TGTGCCAGCAGCTTAGGGCCTGGGACTAGCGGGAGGGCCTACGAGCAGTACTTC
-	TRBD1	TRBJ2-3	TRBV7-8	CASSSYLTGADTQYF	TGTGCCAGCAGCTCCTATCTTACAGGGGCAGATACGCAGTATTTT
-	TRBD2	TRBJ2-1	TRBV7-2	CASSLALAGASYNEQFF	TGTGCCAGCAGCTTAGCATTAGCGGGAGCGTCCTACAATGAGCAGTTCTTC
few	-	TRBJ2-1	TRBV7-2	CASSLSTAGGNEQFF	TGTGCCAGCAGCTTATCAACTGCCGGGGGCAATGAGCAGTTCTTC
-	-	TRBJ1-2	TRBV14	CASSPWAAYGYTF	TGTGCCAGCAGCCCCTGGGCAGCGTATGGCTACACCTTC
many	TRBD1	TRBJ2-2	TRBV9	CASRGQTNTGELFF	TGTGCCAGCAGGGGACAGACGAACACCGGGGAGCTGTTTTTT
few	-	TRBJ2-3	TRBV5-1	CASSLGIGLPSTDTQYF	TGCGCCAGCAGCTTGGGAATAGGTCTTCCTAGCACAGATACGCAGTATTTT
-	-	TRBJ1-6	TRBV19	CASSISGTHNSPLHF	TGTGCCAGTAGTATCAGTGGGACACATAATTCACCCCTCCACTTT
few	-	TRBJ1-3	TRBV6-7	CARNGSIYF	TGTGCCAGAAATGGGTCCATATATTTT
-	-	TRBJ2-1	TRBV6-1	CASKVALYNEQFF	TGTGCCAGCAAAGTTGCCCTCTACAATGAGCAGTTCTTC
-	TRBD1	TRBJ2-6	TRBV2	CASRPGQFSGANVLTF	TGTGCCAGCAGGCCGGGACAGTTCTCTGGGGCCAACGTCCTGACTTTC
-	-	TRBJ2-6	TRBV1	CTSRLQSLCTSRANVLTF	TGCACCAGCAGATTACAAAGTTTGTGCACAAGTCGGGCCAACGTCCTGACTTTC
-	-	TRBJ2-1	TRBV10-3	CAISESTKNWGNEQFF	TGTGCCATCAGTGAGTCGACAAAAAATTGGGGCAATGAGCAGTTCTTC
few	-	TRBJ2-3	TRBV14	CASSRLAPDTQYF	TGTGCCAGCAGCCGGCTAGCGCCAGATACGCAGTATTTT
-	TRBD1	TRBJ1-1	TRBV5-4	CASSRGDRVFTEAFF	TGTGCCAGCAGCCGGGGGGACAGGGTATTCACTGAAGCTTTCTTT
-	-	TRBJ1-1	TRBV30	CAWSPEGFTEAFF	TGTGCCTGGAGTCCTGAGGGGTTCACTGAAGCTTTCTTT
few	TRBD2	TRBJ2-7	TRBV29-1	CSVQAGGPRTYEQYF	TGCAGCGTACAAGCGGGAGGGCCACGAACCTACGAGCAGTACTTC
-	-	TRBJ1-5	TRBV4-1	CASSRGTLGGNQPQHF	TGCGCCAGCAGCCGAGGGACCCTGGGGGGCAATCAGCCCCAGCATTTT
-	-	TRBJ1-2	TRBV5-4	CASRPQGGGYTF	TGTGCCAGCAGACCTCAGGGAGGTGGCTACACCTTC
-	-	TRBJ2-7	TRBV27	CASSSYSQPYEQYF	TGTGCCAGCAGTTCGTACAGCCAGCCCTACGAGCAGTACTTC
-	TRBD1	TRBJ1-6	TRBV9	CASSVGGGGPLHF	TGTGCCAGCAGCGTAGGAGGGGGCGGCCCCCTCCACTTT
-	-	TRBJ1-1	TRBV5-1	CASSSDGSNTEAFF	TGCGCCAGCAGCTCGGACGGATCGAACACTGAAGCTTTCTTT
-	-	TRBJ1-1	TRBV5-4	CASRNSVEAFF	TGTGCCAGCAGGAACAGCGTTGAAGCTTTCTTT
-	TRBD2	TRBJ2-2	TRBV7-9	CASGPTSGRARSTGELFF	TGTGCCAGCGGGCCGACTAGCGGGAGGGCCCGGAGCACCGGGGAGCTGTTTTTT
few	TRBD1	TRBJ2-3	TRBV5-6	CASSRGQHTDTQYF	TGTGCCAGCAGCCGGGGACAGCACACAGATACGCAGTATTTT
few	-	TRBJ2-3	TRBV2	CASNYNTDTQYF	TGTGCCAGCAACTACAACACAGATACGCAGTATTTT
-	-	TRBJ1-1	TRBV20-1	CSARLGIEAFF	TGCAGTGCCAGGCTAGGGATTGAAGCTTTCTTT
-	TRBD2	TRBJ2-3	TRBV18	CASSPKGLAETDTQYF	TGTGCCAGCTCACCAAAAGGTCTAGCGGAGACAGATACGCAGTATTTT
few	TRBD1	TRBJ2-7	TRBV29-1	CSVVGQGIPYEQYF	TGCAGCGTTGTCGGACAGGGGATTCCGTACGAGCAGTACTTC
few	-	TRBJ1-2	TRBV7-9	CASSPQGGANYGYTF	TGTGCCAGCAGCCCCCAGGGAGGGGCTAACTATGGCTACACCTTC
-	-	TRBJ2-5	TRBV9	CASSDSSGRGETQYF	TGTGCCAGCAGCGACTCTTCGGGCAGGGGAGAGACCCAGTACTTC